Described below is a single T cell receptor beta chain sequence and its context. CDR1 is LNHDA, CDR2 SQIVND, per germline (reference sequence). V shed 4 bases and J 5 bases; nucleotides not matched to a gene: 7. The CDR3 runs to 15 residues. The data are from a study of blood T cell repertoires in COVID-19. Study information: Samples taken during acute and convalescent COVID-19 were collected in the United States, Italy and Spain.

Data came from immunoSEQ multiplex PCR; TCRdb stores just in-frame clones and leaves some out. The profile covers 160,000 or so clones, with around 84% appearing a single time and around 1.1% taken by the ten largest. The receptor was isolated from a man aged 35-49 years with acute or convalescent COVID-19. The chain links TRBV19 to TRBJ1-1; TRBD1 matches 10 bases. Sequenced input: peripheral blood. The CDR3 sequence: CASSTGTGVRTEAFF. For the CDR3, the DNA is TGTGCCAGTAGTACCGGGACAGGGGTTCGGACTGAAGCTTTCTTT.